A single sample gave rise to the 8 T cell receptor beta chains below, sequenced in a study of memory CD4+ T cells and cytomegalovirus serostatus. The sort gate was single viable CD3+CD4+CD8-CD45RO+ cells for memory CD4+ T cells. The method was immunoSEQ multiplex PCR; TCRdb's version includes in-frame clones alone and lacks a portion of them. The sample shows 55,000 to 65,000 clones, around 76% of them seen only once. Sequencing was carried out using memory CD4+ T cells from blood. Every receptor here comes from an adult in good health and CMV-seronegative.

The chain has TRBV4-1 and TRBJ2-3, with unresolved D. Per germline, CDR1 MGHRA and CDR2 YSYEKL. There are 12 residues in the CDR3. V shed 5 bases and J shed 6 bases, with 9 bases lying between them. The CDR3 bases are TGCGCCAGCAGCTCTCAGTGGGATACGCAGTATTTT. This encodes CASSSQWDTQYF.

The chain joins TRBV5-5 to TRBJ2-4; either TRBD1 or TRBD2 may supply D (5 bases each). The CDR3 runs 17 residues. Trimming took 0 bases from V and 2 from J, leaving 15 bases between them. Germline CDR1 is SGHKS and CDR2 is YYEKEE (reference sequence). The CDR3 loop is CASSLGGNAWTKNIQYF. The CDR3 DNA reads as TGTGCCAGCAGCTTGGGGGGGAATGCATGGACCAAAAACATTCAGTACTTC.

The rearrangement links TRBV7-2 to TRBJ2-3; D tentatively fits TRBD1 or TRBD2 (6 bases each). V lost 4 bases and J 1 base, leaving 9 bases between the germline ends. The CDR3 covers 14 residues. CDR1 is SGHTA and CDR2 is FQGNSA in the germline V gene. Here the CDR3 DNA reads TGTGCCAGCAGCTCGGGGGCGGGCACAGATACGCAGTATTTT. Its translation: CASSSGAGTDTQYF.

Only one count was recorded for this clone. The chain has TRBV7-2 and TRBJ2-1; no clear D. Germline V CDR1 and CDR2: SGHTA, FQGNSA. CDR3 length equals 14 residues. V lost 0 bases and J lost 3, with 6 bases in between. The CDR3 DNA reads TGTGCCAGCAGCTTAGCGCATGTCTACAATGAGCAGTTCTTC. Translating gives CASSLAHVYNEQFF.

This clone was seen a few times. The chain combines TRBV30 with TRBJ1-5, with D unclear. Germline V lookup: CDR1 GTSNPN, CDR2 SVGIG (reference sequence). V gave up 5 bases and J gave up 0 bases, with 11 bases separating them. The CDR3 sequence is 14 residues long. The CDR3 DNA is TGTGCCTGGCAATCGGGAAATAGCAATCAGCCCCAGCATTTT. Residues: CAWQSGNSNQPQHF. The variable domain in full, completed from reference TRBV30 and TRBJ1-5, reads SQTIHQWPATLVQPVGSPLSLECTVEGTSNPNLYWYRQAAGRGLQLLFYSVGIGQISSEVPQNLSASRPQDRQFILSSKKLLLSDSGFYLCAWQSGNSNQPQHFGDGTRLSIL.

This rearrangement joins TRBV6-4 to TRBJ2-7, with D perhaps matching TRBD1 or TRBD2 (5 bases each). The length of the CDR3 is 13 residues. V was clipped by 10 bases and J by 3 bases, with 16 bases between them. Germline CDR1 is MRHNA and CDR2 is SNTAGT. The CDR3 here is CAILMGDLYEQYF. CDR3 nucleotides: TGTGCCATCCTCATGGGGGATCTCTACGAGCAGTACTTC.

The V call is TRBV9, the J call TRBJ1-2; possibly TRBD1 for D (6 bases). The V gene's germline CDR1 is SGDLS and CDR2 YYNGEE. This CDR3 has 15 amino acids. The V and J ends lost 0 bases and 4 bases respectively, with 13 bases between them. The CDR3: CASSVGPGAIYGYTF. The CDR3 nucleotides read TGTGCCAGCAGCGTAGGCCCGGGGGCAATCTATGGCTACACCTTC.

The chain recombines TRBV19 with TRBJ2-6, with TRBD1 identical over 8 bases. Germline V lookup: CDR1 LNHDA, CDR2 SQIVND (reference sequence). This CDR3 spans 18 amino acids. V trimming: 3 bases; J trimming: 0 bases; junction bases outside the gene matches: 7. The CDR3 bases are TGTGCCAGTAGTATTTCGGACAGGGCCCACTCTGGGGCCAACGTCCTGACTTTC. Amino acid sequence: CASSISDRAHSGANVLTF. Looking up the rest from reference TRBV19 and TRBJ2-6 gives the full variable domain: DGGITQSPKYLFRKEGQNVTLSCEQNLNHDAMYWYRQDPGQGLRLIYYSQIVNDFQKGDIAEGYSVSREKKESFPLTVTSAQKNPTAFYLCASSISDRAHSGANVLTFGAGSRLTVL.